These 20 T cell receptor beta chains came from one sample sequenced in a study of blood T cells in healthy people across ages. The authors ran a second PCR of roughly 7 to 11 cycles using a sample-barcoded 5' primer and a J-beta primer mix. Using its own MiXCR run on the 5' RACE reads, TCRdb lists one record per CDR3 protein. The sample lists roughly 1,800,000 distinct CDR3 sequences; 40% to 55% were seen once. The specimen was blood. All receptors come from a middle-aged woman in good health.

The chain carries TRBV6-5 and TRBJ1-4; D is unclear. CDR1 and CDR2 from the germline V gene are MNHEY and SVGAGI. V lost 6 bases and J lost 2, with 13 bases in between. The CDR3 has 15 amino acids. Here the CDR3 reads CASSPQLYTNEKLFF. CDR3 coding DNA: TGTGCCAGCAGCCCTCAACTGTATACTAATGAAAAACTGTTTTTT.

This clonotype was seen a handful of times. This chain uses TRBV14 with TRBJ2-1; no reliable D call. The V and J ends lost 0 bases and 3 bases respectively, with 12 bases between them. This CDR3 comprises 16 residues. The germline CDR1 and CDR2 sequences are SGHDN and FVKESK. For the CDR3, the DNA is TGTGCCAGCAGCCAAGATCTCGGAAGTTTCTACAATGAGCAGTTCTTC. This gives the protein CASSQDLGSFYNEQFF.

This clonotype was recorded a few times. The rearrangement links TRBV12-3 or TRBV12-4 to TRBJ1-6; a weak D match, TRBD1 (5 bases). This CDR3 has 16 residues. V was cut by 6 bases and J by 7 bases, with 19 bases left in between. The CDR3 reads CASRTHEGLGNSPLHF. The CDR3 coding sequence is TGTGCCAGCAGGACGCATGAGGGGCTTGGGAATTCACCCCTCCACTTT.

The chain is built from TRBV6-2 or TRBV6-3 and TRBJ1-5, with 10 bases aligning to TRBD1. This CDR3 has 15 amino acids. V was pared by 7 bases and J by 2 bases, with 5 bases of the junction left unmatched. Looked up from germline, CDR1 is MNHEY and CDR2 is SVGEGT. CDR3 residues: CASNWDRGGNQPQHF. In DNA, the CDR3 is TGTGCCAGCAACTGGGACAGGGGTGGCAATCAGCCCCAGCATTTT.

This clonotype was counted a few times. The genes are TRBV6-5 and TRBJ2-1; the D call may be TRBD1 or TRBD2 (5 bases each). The V gene lost 5 bases and the J gene lost 15 bases, with 20 bases spanning the gap. The CDR3 has 13 residues. The V gene's germline CDR1 is MNHEY and CDR2 SVGAGI. CDR3 sequence reads: CASSLEPGRGWFF. For the CDR3, the DNA is TGTGCCAGCAGTCTAGAACCGGGACGGGGTTGGTTCTTC.

This chain uses TRBV25-1 with TRBJ2-5; D is uncertain. The CDR3 runs 13 residues. The germline gives CDR1 MGHDK, CDR2 SYGVNS. The V and J ends lost 6 bases and 7 bases respectively, with 15 bases between them. This CDR3 is CASSFLDPGTQYF. The DNA for the CDR3 is TGTGCCAGCAGCTTTTTGGACCCTGGGACCCAGTACTTC.

CDR3 region: CASSQVDRGRPFF. The CDR3 bases are TGTGCCAGCAGCCAAGTTGACAGGGGGCGACCTTTCTTT. The chain recombines TRBV3-1 with TRBJ1-1; 10 nucleotides line up with TRBD1. CDR1 LGHDT and CDR2 YNNKEL come from the germline V gene (reference sequence). J gave up 12 bases and V 1 base, and 5 bases lay outside the gene matches. The CDR3 has 13 residues.

The chain is built from TRBV6-6 and TRBJ1-5; 8 nucleotides agree with TRBD1. This CDR3 region has 16 residues. V gave up 7 bases and J gave up 0 bases; unmatched junction bases: 8. The germline CDR1 and CDR2 sequences are MNHNY and SVGAGI (reference sequence). The CDR3 coding sequence is TGTGCCAGCACCGTACAGGGGGAGGGTAGCAATCAGCCCCAGCATTTT. Translated: CASTVQGEGSNQPQHF.

This clonotype came up a few times. The chain uses TRBV12-3 or TRBV12-4 and TRBJ2-5, with D perhaps matching TRBD1 or TRBD2 (5 bases each). V was pared by 2 bases and J by 5 bases, with 12 bases between. The CDR3 has 14 residues. The CDR3 loop is CASSLPYGTETQYF. CDR3 in DNA: TGTGCCAGCAGTTTACCCTACGGGACCGAGACCCAGTACTTC.

The table lists this clonotype with a few counts. The chain uses TRBV9 and TRBJ1-5, with a possible D match to TRBD1 (5 bases). The germline V gene encodes CDR1 SGDLS and CDR2 YYNGEE. V was trimmed by 4 bases and J by 3 bases, leaving 11 bases between them. The CDR3 totals 14 residues. CDR3: CASSRGPINQPQHF. CDR3 bases: TGTGCCAGCAGCCGGGGACCGATCAATCAGCCCCAGCATTTT. The full variable domain, rest sourced from reference TRBV9 and TRBJ1-5, is DSGVTQTPKHLITATGQRVTLRCSPRSGDLSVYWYQQSLDQGLQFLIQYYNGEERAKGNILERFSAQQFPDLHSELNLSSLELGDSALYFCASSRGPINQPQHFGDGTRLSIL.

V gene TRBV4-2 combines with J gene TRBJ2-5; 11 bases agree with TRBD2. The J segment lost 4 bases and the V segment lost 1 base, leaving 5 bases of the junction unmatched. The CDR3 is 16 amino acids. The germline V gene has CDR1 LGHNA and CDR2 YNFKEQ. The CDR3 here is CASSQVAGGPGETQYF. As DNA, the CDR3 is TGTGCCAGCAGCCAAGTAGCGGGGGGGCCAGGAGAGACCCAGTACTTC.

V and J are TRBV4-3 and TRBJ2-4; D is uncertain. Germline assignment: CDR1 LGHNA and CDR2 YSLEER. The CDR3 extends over 15 amino acids. V was pared by 7 bases and J by 0 bases, with 13 bases between. CDR3 region: CASTISELAKNIQYF. The CDR3, as DNA: TGCGCCAGCACCATAAGTGAGCTAGCCAAAAACATTCAGTACTTC.

This chain links TRBV12-3 or TRBV12-4 with TRBJ2-3; D remains ambiguous. The V end was cut by 7 bases, the J end by 1 base, with 12 bases between. This CDR3 region has 14 residues. The CDR3 coding sequence is TGTGCCAGCAACCCCGAGCTCCGCACAGATACGCAGTATTTT. Translation gives CASNPELRTDTQYF.

This clonotype was counted a few times. This chain joins TRBV11-1 and TRBJ2-5; the D call may be TRBD1 or TRBD2 (5 bases each). The J call may be incorrect, as the DNA end agrees better with TRBJ2-7. The germline gives CDR1 SGHAT, CDR2 FQDESV (reference sequence). The CDR3 has 17 amino acids. In DNA form, the CDR3 reads TGTGCCAGCAGCTTAGCCTACGGGGCTAGCTTAATGGACGAGCAGTACTTC. This codes for CASSLAYGASLMDEQYF.

The chain has TRBV6-5 and TRBJ1-2; D gene ambiguous. Trimming left V 0 bases short and J 4 bases short, with 9 bases between. Germline CDR1 MNHEY, CDR2 SVGAGI. The CDR3 is 14 residues long. In DNA form, the CDR3 reads TGTGCCAGCAGTTACTCCCAGTTCTTCTATGGCTACACCTTC. Its translation is CASSYSQFFYGYTF.

J is TRBJ2-5 and V is TRBV14; 7 nucleotides agree with TRBD1. The ends lost 2 bases at V and 5 bases at J; junction bases unmatched: 8. Germline CDR1 is SGHDN and CDR2 is FVKESK. The CDR3 loop spans 15 amino acids. The CDR3 reads CASSQQTGSWETQYF. CDR3 in DNA: TGTGCCAGCAGCCAACAGACAGGGTCTTGGGAGACCCAGTACTTC.

This clonotype is a singleton in its sample. Its ends do not fully match the called genes, so a read error is possible. V gene TRBV4-2 combines with J gene TRBJ1-2; D may be TRBD1 (5 bases). The CDR3 extends over 15 amino acids. In germline, CDR1 is LGHNA, CDR2 YNFKEQ. CDR3 nucleotides: TGTGCCAGCGGCCAAGATGGAAGGGGCGTCTATGGCTACACCTTC. It codes for CASGQDGRGVYGYTF.

This clonotype has only a few counts. The V call is TRBV3-1, the J call TRBJ2-3, with D tentatively TRBD2 (6 bases). The germline V gene has CDR1 LGHDT and CDR2 YNNKEL (reference sequence). Trimming cost V 5 bases and J 2 bases, with 14 bases left between them. The CDR3 spans 15 residues. The CDR3 loop is CASSSGLSVTDTQYF. CDR3 DNA: TGTGCCAGCAGCTCGGGACTTTCCGTCACAGATACGCAGTATTTT.

Concerning this clonotype itself: One end of the junction varies from germline; a read error may be responsible. The chain joins TRBV11-2 to TRBJ2-6; the match to TRBD1 covers 7 bases. Germline-derived CDR1 and CDR2 are SGHAT and FQNNGV. This CDR3 spans 17 amino acids. The CDR3 region has the DNA TGTGCCAGCAGCCTAGACAGGGCAAACTCTGGGGCCAACGTCCTGACTTTC. The encoded protein is CASSLDRANSGANVLTF. Full variable domain (outside the CDR3, taken from reference TRBV11-2 and TRBJ2-6): EAGVAQSPRYKIIEKRQSVAFWCNPISGHATLYWYQQILGQGPKLLIQFQNNGVVDDSQLPKDRFSAERLKGVDSTLKIQPAKLEDSAVYLCASSLDRANSGANVLTFGAGSRLTVL.

The table lists this clonotype with a few counts. The CDR3 sequence is CASSLWRPGERSTSTDTQYF. CDR3 nucleotide sequence: TGCGCCAGCAGCTTGTGGAGGCCGGGGGAGAGATCTACTAGCACAGATACGCAGTATTTT. The chain has TRBV5-1 and TRBJ2-3, with TRBD2 as a possible D gene (6 bases). V dropped 1 base and J dropped 0 bases, with 24 bases sitting between them. The length of the CDR3 is 20 residues. In germline, CDR1 is SGHRS, CDR2 YFSETQ.